The source of this T cell receptor beta chain is a study of blood T cell repertoires in COVID-19. The repertoire was sequenced with immunoSEQ multiplex PCR; TCRdb's copy has only in-frame clones and lacks some. The sample shows about 280,000 clones, about 85% of them seen only once. The V end lost 3 bases, the J end lost 0 bases, and 6 bases lay between the germline ends. Germline CDR1 and CDR2: SGHAT and FQNNGV. The CDR3 is made up of 14 amino acids. This clonotype originated in a woman in her 50s who had recovered from COVID-19. Sequenced input: PBMCs or T cells enriched from blood (not recorded which). The genes are TRBV11-2 and TRBJ1-5; unclear D gene. CDR3 residues: CASSLEISNQPQHF. CDR3 DNA sequence: TGTGCCAGCAGCTTGGAGATTAGCAATCAGCCCCAGCATTTT.